This is a list of T cell receptor beta chains from one sample in a study of shared clonotypes between healthy human individuals. TCRdb's table, derived via immunoSEQ multiplex PCR, lists solely in-frame clones and lacks some. The sample lists roughly 1,100,000 clones, 65% to 75% occurring once. Sequences were obtained from memory CD4+ T cells sorted from blood. These receptors were obtained from a man younger than 35 in good health. The conserved cysteine and the conserved F or W are not part of the CDR3 here. Fields, in order: V gene, CDR3 protein.

TRBV15 ATSRATALSGANVLT
TRBV5-1 ASSFRDRSTDTQY
TRBV11-2 ASSPEYTGELF
TRBV2 ASSVITTNYGYT
TRBV5-4 ASSGDRGGGYT
TRBV9 ASSAEARGGWNIQY
TRBV4-2 ASSQDQDRGGYGYT
TRBV5-6 ASSLAGGAVYNEQF
TRBV6-6 ASSFTGNQPQH
TRBV19 ASSIRRGNPNTEAF
TRBV19 ASSGGQGNEQF
TRBV7-2 ASSSLAGGRNEQF
TRBV6-5 ASRTLAHTDTQY
TRBV11-2 ASSRTSTSGRSNEQF
TRBV5-1 ASSPGTSGPQETQY
TRBV7-8 ASSLALYNGSPLH
TRBV28 ASSLWTGAEKLF
TRBV4-1 ASSQDSAGGAETQY
TRBV6-6 ASSYSQAVGELF
TRBV6-5 ASSVDRGTEAF
TRBV19 ATGTGAGNTIY
TRBV19 ASSMQAGGKTQY
TRBV11-2 ASSFDRVRETQY
TRBV18 ASSRLAGYSSYNEQF
TRBV9 ASSVGASGKETQY
TRBV6-5 ASSYGTRAYEQY
TRBV18 ASSGTGVPSIYGYT
TRBV15 ATSRDRGYEQY
TRBV6-1 ASSDGAGNTIY
TRBV21-1 ASSKDLTGERGNQPQH
TRBV28 ASSRRAGQLYGYT
TRBV7-6 ASSLGAGGPYEQY
TRBV11-2 ASSLTETRPQH